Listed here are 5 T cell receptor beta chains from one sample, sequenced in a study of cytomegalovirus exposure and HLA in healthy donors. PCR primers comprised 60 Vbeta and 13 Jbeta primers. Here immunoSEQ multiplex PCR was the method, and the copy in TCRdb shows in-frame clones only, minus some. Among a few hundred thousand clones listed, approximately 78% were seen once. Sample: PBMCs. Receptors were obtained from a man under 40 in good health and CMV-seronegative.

CDR3 nucleotide sequence: TGTGCCAGCTCACTCTTCCAGGGGAATGAGCAGTTCTTC. The encoded protein is CASSLFQGNEQFF. The J gene is TRBJ2-1, the V gene TRBV18; D is possibly TRBD1 (6 bases). CDR3 length: 13 residues. The V gene's germline CDR1 is KGHSH and CDR2 LQKENI. Trimming left V 4 bases short and J 7 bases short, with 11 bases between.

The CDR3 nucleotides are TGTGCCAGCAGCTCGACAGCTAGCACCGGGGAGCTGTTTTTT. It is translated as CASSSTASTGELFF. The chain joins TRBV7-3 to TRBJ2-2; D is possibly TRBD1 (5 bases). CDR1 and CDR2 from the germline V gene are SGHTA and FQGTGA. Trimming pared 4 bases from V and 4 bases from J, leaving 10 bases between. This CDR3 contains 14 residues.

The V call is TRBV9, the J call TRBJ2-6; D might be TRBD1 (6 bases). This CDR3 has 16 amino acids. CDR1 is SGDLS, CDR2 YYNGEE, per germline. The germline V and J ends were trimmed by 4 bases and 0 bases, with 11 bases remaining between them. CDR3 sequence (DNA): TGTGCCAGCAGCCCGGGACATCGCTCTGGGGCCAACGTCCTGACTTTC. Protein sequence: CASSPGHRSGANVLTF.

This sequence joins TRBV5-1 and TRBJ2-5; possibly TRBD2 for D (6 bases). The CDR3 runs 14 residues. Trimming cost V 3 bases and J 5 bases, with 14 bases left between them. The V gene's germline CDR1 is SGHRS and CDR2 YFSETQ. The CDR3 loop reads CASSWLPGRETQYF. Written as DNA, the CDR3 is TGCGCCAGCAGCTGGCTTCCGGGGAGGGAGACCCAGTACTTC.

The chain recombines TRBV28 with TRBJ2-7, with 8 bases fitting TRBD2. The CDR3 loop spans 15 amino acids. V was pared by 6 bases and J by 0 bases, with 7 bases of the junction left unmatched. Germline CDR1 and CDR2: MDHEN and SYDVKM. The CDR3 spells CASRQPGLVSYEQYF. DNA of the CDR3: TGTGCCAGCAGACAGCCGGGACTAGTCTCCTACGAGCAGTACTTC.